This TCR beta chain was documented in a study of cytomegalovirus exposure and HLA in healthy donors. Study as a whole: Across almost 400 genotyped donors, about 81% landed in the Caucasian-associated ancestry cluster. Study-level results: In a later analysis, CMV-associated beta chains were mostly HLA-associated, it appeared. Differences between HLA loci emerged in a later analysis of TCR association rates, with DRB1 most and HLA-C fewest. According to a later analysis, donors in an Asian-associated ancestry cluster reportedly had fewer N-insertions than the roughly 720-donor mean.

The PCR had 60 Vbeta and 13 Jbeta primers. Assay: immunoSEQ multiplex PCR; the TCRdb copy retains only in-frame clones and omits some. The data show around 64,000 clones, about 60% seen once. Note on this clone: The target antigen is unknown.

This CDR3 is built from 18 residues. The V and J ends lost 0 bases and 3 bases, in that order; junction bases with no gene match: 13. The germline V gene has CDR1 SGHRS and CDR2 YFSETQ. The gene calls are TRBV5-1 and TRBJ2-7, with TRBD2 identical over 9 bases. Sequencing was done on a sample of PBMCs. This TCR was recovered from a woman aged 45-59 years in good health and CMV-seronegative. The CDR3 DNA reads TGCGCCAGCAGCTTGGAAGCGAGAGCGGGGGGTGGCCTCTACGAGCAGTACTTC. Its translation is CASSLEARAGGGLYEQYF.